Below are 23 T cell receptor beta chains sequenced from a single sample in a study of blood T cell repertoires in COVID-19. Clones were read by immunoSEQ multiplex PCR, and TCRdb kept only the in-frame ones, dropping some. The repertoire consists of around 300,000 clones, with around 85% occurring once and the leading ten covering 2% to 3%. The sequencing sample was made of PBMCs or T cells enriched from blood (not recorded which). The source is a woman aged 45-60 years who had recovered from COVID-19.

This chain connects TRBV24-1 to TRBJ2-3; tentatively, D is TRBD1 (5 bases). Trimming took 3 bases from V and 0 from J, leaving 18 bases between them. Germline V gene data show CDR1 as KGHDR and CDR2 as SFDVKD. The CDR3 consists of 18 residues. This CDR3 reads CATSDPPIDSLSTDTQYF. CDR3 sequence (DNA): TGTGCCACCAGTGATCCACCTATAGACAGTCTTAGCACAGATACGCAGTATTTT.

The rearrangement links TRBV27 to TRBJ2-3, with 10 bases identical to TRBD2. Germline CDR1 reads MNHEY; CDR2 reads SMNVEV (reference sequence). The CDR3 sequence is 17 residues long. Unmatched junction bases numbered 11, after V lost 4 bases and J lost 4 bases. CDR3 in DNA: TGTGCCAGCAGTTCATTAGCGGGAGGTTTCAAGGCAGATACGCAGTATTTT. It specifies CASSSLAGGFKADTQYF.

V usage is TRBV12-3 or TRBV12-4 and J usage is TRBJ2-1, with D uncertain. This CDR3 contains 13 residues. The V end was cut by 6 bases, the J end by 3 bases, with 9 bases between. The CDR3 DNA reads TGTGCCAGCAGAGTACAGAACTACAATGAGCAGTTCTTC. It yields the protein CASRVQNYNEQFF.

The CDR3 coding sequence is TGTGCCAGCAGTGTGGCGGGAGCGGTAGATACGCAGTATTTT. Protein: CASSVAGAVDTQYF. The J gene is TRBJ2-3, the V gene TRBV25-1, with 7 nucleotides matching TRBD2. The CDR3 consists of 14 residues. J lost 5 bases, V lost 4 bases, and 6 bases had no gene match. Germline V gives CDR1 MGHDK, CDR2 SYGVNS.

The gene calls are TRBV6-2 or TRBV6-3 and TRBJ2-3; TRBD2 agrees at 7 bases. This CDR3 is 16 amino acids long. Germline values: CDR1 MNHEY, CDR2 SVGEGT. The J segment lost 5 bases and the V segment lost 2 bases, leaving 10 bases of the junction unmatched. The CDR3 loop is CASSYLRTRMLDTQYF. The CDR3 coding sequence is TGTGCCAGCAGTTACCTCAGGACTAGAATGTTAGATACGCAGTATTTT.

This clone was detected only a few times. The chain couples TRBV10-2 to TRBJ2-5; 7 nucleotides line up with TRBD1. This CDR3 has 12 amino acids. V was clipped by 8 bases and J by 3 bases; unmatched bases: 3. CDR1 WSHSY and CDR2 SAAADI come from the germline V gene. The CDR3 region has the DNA TGCGCCAGCGGGACAGCGAAAGAGACCCAGTACTTC. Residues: CASGTAKETQYF.

The CDR3 DNA reads as TGTGCCAGCAGCCTAAGCGGGGTAGGCTACACCTTC. This codes for CASSLSGVGYTF. The chain couples TRBV28 to TRBJ1-2; D remains ambiguous. The V gene lost 6 bases and the J gene lost 8 bases, with 13 bases spanning the gap. This CDR3 comprises 12 residues. The germline gives CDR1 MDHEN, CDR2 SYDVKM.

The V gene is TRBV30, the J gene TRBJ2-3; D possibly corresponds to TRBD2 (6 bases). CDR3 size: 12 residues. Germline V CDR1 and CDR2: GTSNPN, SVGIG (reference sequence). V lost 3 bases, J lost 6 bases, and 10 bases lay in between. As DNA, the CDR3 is TGTGCCTGGAGCGATCTAGCGGATACGCAGTATTTT. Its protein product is CAWSDLADTQYF.

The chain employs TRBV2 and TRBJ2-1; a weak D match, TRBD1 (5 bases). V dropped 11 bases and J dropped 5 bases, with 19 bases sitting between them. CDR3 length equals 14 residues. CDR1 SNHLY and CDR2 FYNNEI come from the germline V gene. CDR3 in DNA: TGTGCCGGAAACGCAGGGTTGGTCGACAATGAGCAGTTCTTC. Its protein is CAGNAGLVDNEQFF.

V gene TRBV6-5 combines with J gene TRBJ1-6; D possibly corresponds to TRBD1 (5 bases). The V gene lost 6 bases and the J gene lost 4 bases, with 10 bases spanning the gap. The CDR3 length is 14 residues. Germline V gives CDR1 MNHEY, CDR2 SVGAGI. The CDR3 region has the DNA TGTGCCAGCAGATCAAGGGGATATAATTCACCCCTCCACTTT. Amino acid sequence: CASRSRGYNSPLHF.

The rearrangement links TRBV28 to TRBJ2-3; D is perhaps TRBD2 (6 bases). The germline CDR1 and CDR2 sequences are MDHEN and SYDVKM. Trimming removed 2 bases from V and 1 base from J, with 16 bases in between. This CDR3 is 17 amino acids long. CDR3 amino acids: CASSLRVAGLRTDTQYF. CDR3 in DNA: TGTGCCAGCAGTTTAAGGGTCGCGGGGCTGCGCACAGATACGCAGTATTTT.

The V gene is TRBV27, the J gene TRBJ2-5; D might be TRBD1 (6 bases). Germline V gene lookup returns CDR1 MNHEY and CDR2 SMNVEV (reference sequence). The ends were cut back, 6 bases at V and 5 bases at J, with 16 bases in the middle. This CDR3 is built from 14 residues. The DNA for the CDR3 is TGTGCCAGCAGCCTTGGACAGCTTGCCGAGACCCAGTACTTC. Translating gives CASSLGQLAETQYF.

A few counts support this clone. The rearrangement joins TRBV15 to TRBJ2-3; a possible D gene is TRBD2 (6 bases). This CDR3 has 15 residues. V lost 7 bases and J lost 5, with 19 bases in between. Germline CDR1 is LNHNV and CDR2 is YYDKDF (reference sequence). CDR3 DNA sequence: TGTGCCACCACCAACCTCCGGGGGTTAGGAGATACGCAGTATTTT. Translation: CATTNLRGLGDTQYF.

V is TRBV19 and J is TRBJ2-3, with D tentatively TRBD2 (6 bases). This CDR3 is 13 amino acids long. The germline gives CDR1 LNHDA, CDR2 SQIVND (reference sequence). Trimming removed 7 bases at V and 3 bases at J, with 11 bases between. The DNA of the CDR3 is TGTGCCAGTATCGGGGCGGGGACAGATACGCAGTATTTT. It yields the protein CASIGAGTDTQYF.

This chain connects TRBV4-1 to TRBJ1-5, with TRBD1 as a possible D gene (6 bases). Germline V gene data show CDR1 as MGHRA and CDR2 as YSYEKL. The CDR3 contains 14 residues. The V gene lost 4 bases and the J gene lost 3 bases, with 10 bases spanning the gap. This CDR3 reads CASSRGPYNQPQHF. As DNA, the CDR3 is TGCGCCAGCAGCCGGGGGCCGTACAATCAGCCCCAGCATTTT.

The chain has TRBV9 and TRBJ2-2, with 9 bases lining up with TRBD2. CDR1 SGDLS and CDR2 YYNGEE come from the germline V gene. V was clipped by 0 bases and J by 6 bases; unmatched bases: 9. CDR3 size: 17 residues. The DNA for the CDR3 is TGTGCCAGCAGCGTAGTAAGCGGGGGGCTAATTTCCGGGGAGCTGTTTTTT. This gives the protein CASSVVSGGLISGELFF.

CDR3 nucleotides: TGTGCCAGCAATACACAGGGTCCGGTTCGAGAGACCCAGTACTTC. Its protein product is CASNTQGPVRETQYF. The rearrangement uses TRBV28 and TRBJ2-5; possible D gene TRBD1, 6 bases. Germline values: CDR1 MDHEN, CDR2 SYDVKM. The ends were cut back, 7 bases at V and 4 bases at J, with 19 bases in the middle. There are 15 residues in the CDR3.

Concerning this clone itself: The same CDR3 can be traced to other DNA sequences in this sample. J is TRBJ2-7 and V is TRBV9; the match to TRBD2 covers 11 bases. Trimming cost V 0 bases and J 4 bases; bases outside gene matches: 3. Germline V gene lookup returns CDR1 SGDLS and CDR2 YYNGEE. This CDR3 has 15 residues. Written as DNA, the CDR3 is TGTGCCAGCAGCGTAGAAGGGACTAGCGGATACGAGCAGTACTTC. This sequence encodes CASSVEGTSGYEQYF.

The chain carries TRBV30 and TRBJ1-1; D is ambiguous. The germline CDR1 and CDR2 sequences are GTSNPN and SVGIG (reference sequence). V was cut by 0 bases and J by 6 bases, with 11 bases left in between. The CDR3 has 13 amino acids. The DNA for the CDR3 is TGTGCCTGGAGTGTACTAAGACGTTCTGAAGCTTTCTTT. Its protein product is CAWSVLRRSEAFF.

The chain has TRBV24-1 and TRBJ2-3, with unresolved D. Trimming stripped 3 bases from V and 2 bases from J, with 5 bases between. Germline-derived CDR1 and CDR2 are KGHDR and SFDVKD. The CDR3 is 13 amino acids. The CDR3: CATSDVNTDTQYF. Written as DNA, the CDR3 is TGTGCCACCAGTGATGTTAACACAGATACGCAGTATTTT.

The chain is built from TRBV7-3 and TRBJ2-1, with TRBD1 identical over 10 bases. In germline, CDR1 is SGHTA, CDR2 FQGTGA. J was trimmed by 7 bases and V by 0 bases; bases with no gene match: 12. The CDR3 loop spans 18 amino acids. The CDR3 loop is CASSLTSARTGGKNEQFF. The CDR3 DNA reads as TGTGCCAGCAGCTTAACCTCCGCTCGGACAGGGGGGAAGAATGAGCAGTTCTTC.

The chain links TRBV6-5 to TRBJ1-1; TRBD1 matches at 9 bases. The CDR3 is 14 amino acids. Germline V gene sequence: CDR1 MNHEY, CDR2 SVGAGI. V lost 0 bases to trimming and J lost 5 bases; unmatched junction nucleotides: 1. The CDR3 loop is CASSYSDRGTEAFF. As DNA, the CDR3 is TGTGCCAGCAGTTACTCTGACAGGGGGACTGAAGCTTTCTTT.

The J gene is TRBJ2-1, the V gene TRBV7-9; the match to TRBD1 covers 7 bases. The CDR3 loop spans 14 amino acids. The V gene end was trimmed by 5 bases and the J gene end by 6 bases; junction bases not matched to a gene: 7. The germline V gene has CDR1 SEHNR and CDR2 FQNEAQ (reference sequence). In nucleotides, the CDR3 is TGTGCCAGCAGCACCCGGGACAGCCTCAATGAGCAGTTCTTC. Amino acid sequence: CASSTRDSLNEQFF.